These 22 T cell receptor beta chains originate from one sample sequenced in a study of T cells in Graves' hyperthyroidism and ophthalmopathy. Amplified regions were TCR beta CDR3 sequences from RNA transcripts. The HTBI primer set drove a first-round RT-PCR of the TCR CDR3. Via MiXCR, TCRdb re-called the multiplex PCR reads, giving one row per CDR3 protein. The top ten hold approximately 3.5% of the sample, which has some 550,000 distinct CDR3 sequences, approximately 15% seen once. Sequencing was carried out using blood. Source of these receptors: a woman in her thirties or forties with Graves' ophthalmopathy.

This clonotype was observed at least ten times. J is TRBJ2-5 and V is TRBV15; D not certain. The CDR3 spans 16 residues. V was clipped by 3 bases and J by 5 bases, with 19 bases between them. The V gene's germline CDR1 is LNHNV and CDR2 YYDKDF (reference sequence). The CDR3 DNA reads as TGTGCCACCAGCAGGTCTTGGGCGACACGCGGCGAGACCCAGTACTTC. It specifies CATSRSWATRGETQYF.

This clonotype was seen a few times. CDR3 loop: CSATTTGGPDGYTF. As DNA, the CDR3 is TGCAGTGCTACTACGACAGGGGGCCCGGATGGCTACACCTTC. The gene calls are TRBV20-1 and TRBJ1-2, with TRBD1 matching over 10 bases. Germline CDR1 reads DFQATT; CDR2 reads SNEGSKA (reference sequence). The CDR3 runs 14 residues. V trimming: 4 bases; J trimming: 6 bases; junction bases outside the gene matches: 8.

This clonotype occurred many times. This chain links TRBV28 with TRBJ1-2; D is unclear. Germline assignment: CDR1 MDHEN and CDR2 SYDVKM. V lost 8 bases, J lost 6 bases, and 10 bases lay in between. CDR3 length: 11 residues. CDR3 in amino acids: CASGRTDGYTF. Here the CDR3 DNA reads TGTGCCAGCGGACGGACGGATGGCTACACCTTC.

This clonotype was counted many times. The chain combines TRBV6-2 or TRBV6-3 with TRBJ1-1, with 7 nucleotides matching TRBD1. The CDR3 totals 14 residues. Germline V CDR1 and CDR2: MNHEY, SVGEGT. Trimming took 2 bases from V and 4 from J; bases not matched to a gene: 4. For the CDR3, the DNA is TGTGCCAGCAGTTACGAGGGGGCCATCACTGAAGCTTTCTTT. Protein: CASSYEGAITEAFF.

Points on this clonotype: A single base separates this from a much larger clone, so it may be a read error. The CDR3 here is CASSLPLGLDTYNEQFF. The CDR3 bases are TGTGCCAGCAGTTTACCCTTGGGACTCGACACCTACAATGAGCAGTTCTTC. J is TRBJ2-1 and V is TRBV12-3 or TRBV12-4; D perhaps matches TRBD2 (6 bases). V was pared by 2 bases and J by 2 bases, with 16 bases between. The CDR3 extends over 17 amino acids.

The V and J genes are TRBV20-1 and TRBJ1-2; unclear D gene. Germline V gene data show CDR1 as DFQATT and CDR2 as SNEGSKA (reference sequence). Trimming shortened V by 4 bases and J by 4 bases, and 10 bases separated the two germline ends. This CDR3 has 12 amino acids. This chain's CDR3 is CSATAVLYGYTF. CDR3 coding DNA: TGCAGTGCTACTGCCGTACTCTATGGCTACACCTTC.

This clonotype turned up a few times. The chain recombines TRBV5-1 with TRBJ2-2; no clear D gene. CDR1 and CDR2 (germline): SGHRS, YFSETQ. V shed 0 bases and J shed 0 bases, with 6 bases lying between them. CDR3 length: 15 residues. The CDR3 loop is CASSLASTNTGELFF. The CDR3 DNA sequence: TGCGCCAGCAGCTTGGCGTCTACGAACACCGGGGAGCTGTTTTTT.

In regard to this clonotype: A single base separates this from a much larger clone, so it may be a read error. The chain couples TRBV10-3 to TRBJ1-1; D is possibly TRBD1 (6 bases). Germline CDR1 reads ENHRY; CDR2 reads SYGVKD. The length of the CDR3 is 15 residues. The CDR3 sequence is CAISESMGANTVAFF. CDR3 nucleotides: TGTGCCATCAGTGAGTCGATGGGGGCCAACACTGTAGCTTTCTTT.

This clonotype was seen only a few times. The V call is TRBV13, the J call TRBJ1-1; 10 nucleotides match TRBD1. CDR1 and CDR2 (germline): PRHDT, FYEKMQ (reference sequence). Trimming took 5 bases from V and 5 from J; bases not matched to a gene: 8. This CDR3 has 15 residues. CDR3 sequence: CASSGRGQGTTEAFF. In nucleotides, the CDR3 is TGTGCCAGCAGCGGCCGGGGACAGGGGACGACTGAAGCTTTCTTT.

This clonotype has just a few counts. The chain has TRBV11-2 and TRBJ2-7; D ambiguous. Trimming removed 5 bases from V and 3 bases from J, with 17 bases in between. Germline V CDR1 and CDR2: SGHAT, FQNNGV. The CDR3 loop spans 15 amino acids. The CDR3 DNA reads TGTGCCAGCAGCCCCGCCGGGCAGACCTACTACGAGCAGTACTTC. Protein: CASSPAGQTYYEQYF.

In its sample, this clonotype was seen a few times. The chain is built from TRBV24-1 and TRBJ2-3; 9 bases map to TRBD2. The CDR3 consists of 20 residues. The germline V gene encodes CDR1 KGHDR and CDR2 SFDVKD. J was trimmed by 1 base and V by 4 bases; bases with no gene match: 17. The CDR3 is CATSDPREREAWSGTDTQYF. Written as DNA, the CDR3 is TGTGCCACCAGTGACCCCCGAGAGCGGGAGGCCTGGTCGGGCACAGATACGCAGTATTTT.

This clonotype was seen repeatedly, ten times or more. The genes are TRBV20-1 and TRBJ1-1, with D possibly TRBD1 on 5 matching bases. V was clipped by 3 bases and J by 0 bases, with 5 bases between them. The CDR3 runs to 12 residues. Looked up from germline, CDR1 is DFQATT and CDR2 is SNEGSKA (reference sequence). For the CDR3, the DNA is TGCAGTGCTAGGGGGGTGAACACTGAAGCTTTCTTT. Translation gives CSARGVNTEAFF.

This chain links TRBV27 with TRBJ1-1, with TRBD1 matching 7 bases. The J segment lost 12 bases and the V segment lost 5 bases, leaving 9 bases of the junction unmatched. This CDR3 has 12 amino acids. Germline values: CDR1 MNHEY, CDR2 SMNVEV (reference sequence). The CDR3 coding sequence is TGTGCCAGCAGTACAACGACAGGGATGTCTTTCTTT. This sequence encodes CASSTTTGMSFF.

This clonotype was seen ten or more times. The genes are TRBV5-1 and TRBJ1-2; 9 positions agree with TRBD1. The CDR3 consists of 15 residues. V dropped 4 bases and J dropped 4; count of bases not matched to a gene: 8. Germline CDR1 reads SGHRS; CDR2 reads YFSETQ. The CDR3 region is CASSGNRGHGYGYTF. The CDR3 DNA sequence: TGCGCCAGCAGCGGAAACAGGGGGCACGGCTATGGCTACACCTTC.

This clonotype was seen at least ten times. The chain is built from TRBV2 and TRBJ2-3; the match to TRBD2 covers 11 bases. The CDR3 sequence is 13 residues long. CDR1 is SNHLY and CDR2 is FYNNEI in the germline V gene. V gave up 6 bases and J gave up 4 bases; unmatched junction bases: 0. The CDR3 reads CASRTSGADTQYF. The CDR3 DNA sequence: TGTGCCAGCAGGACTAGCGGGGCAGATACGCAGTATTTT.

This clonotype was seen repeatedly, ten times or more. The gene calls are TRBV4-2 and TRBJ2-5; tentative D call: TRBD2 (6 bases). CDR1 is LGHNA, CDR2 YNFKEQ, per germline. Trimming cost V 4 bases and J 4 bases, with 16 bases left between them. CDR3 size: 15 residues. In nucleotides, the CDR3 is TGTGCCAGCAGCCCCCGGGAACCGGAGGGAGAGACCCAGTACTTC. Translating it yields CASSPREPEGETQYF.

This clonotype was counted a few times. The genes are TRBV7-9 and TRBJ2-2; 7 bases are shared with TRBD2. V lost 5 bases, J lost 6 bases, and 21 bases stayed unmatched. This CDR3 contains 19 residues. Germline loops: CDR1 SEHNR, CDR2 FQNEAQ (reference sequence). In DNA, the CDR3 is TGTGCCAGCAGCCCTTTCTGGTCGGCGTCAGCGGGAATCGCCGGGGAGCTGTTTTTT. Protein product: CASSPFWSASAGIAGELFF.

This clonotype was picked up many times. The V call is TRBV2, the J call TRBJ1-1, with 10 nucleotides matching TRBD1. Germline lookup yields CDR1 SNHLY and CDR2 FYNNEI. The CDR3 contains 13 residues. The J segment lost 5 bases and the V segment lost 6 bases, leaving 3 bases of the junction unmatched. The CDR3 spells CASRADRGTEAFF. The CDR3 DNA reads as TGTGCCAGCAGGGCGGACAGGGGGACTGAAGCTTTCTTT.

CDR3 amino acids: CASSESGIGTIYF. CDR3 nucleotides: TGTGCCAGCAGTGAAAGTGGGATCGGCACCATATATTTT. The V and J genes are TRBV2 and TRBJ1-3; no reliable D call. CDR1 is SNHLY, CDR2 FYNNEI, per germline. The V and J ends lost 2 bases and 9 bases respectively, with 11 bases between them. The CDR3 consists of 13 residues.

The gene calls are TRBV12-3 or TRBV12-4 and TRBJ2-7, with TRBD2 identical over 9 bases. The junction had 4 bases not matched to a gene; V was cut back by 7 bases and J by 3 bases. The CDR3 sequence is 13 residues long. The CDR3 bases are TGTGCCAGCATGGCTAGCGGGGTCTACGAGCAGTACTTC. Protein: CASMASGVYEQYF.

J is TRBJ1-6 and V is TRBV6-4; TRBD1 matches 9 bases. The CDR3 has 15 amino acids. Germline-derived CDR1 and CDR2 are MRHNA and SNTAGT. The V gene end was trimmed by 5 bases and the J gene end by 6 bases; junction bases not matched to a gene: 5. DNA of the CDR3: TGTGCCAGCAGTCCACAGGGGGCCGGTAATTCACCCCTCCACTTT. Its protein is CASSPQGAGNSPLHF.

The chain carries TRBV10-3 and TRBJ2-2; no definite D call. Trimming removed 5 bases at V and 0 bases at J, with 10 bases between. The CDR3 has 15 residues. Per germline, CDR1 ENHRY and CDR2 SYGVKD. The CDR3 loop is CAISPFSPNTGELFF. The CDR3 DNA follows: TGTGCCATCAGTCCCTTCTCTCCGAACACCGGGGAGCTGTTTTTT.